Here is one T cell receptor beta chain with its context. As yet, its antigen is unknown. The template switching step added UMIs that contained a 6-nucleotide sample barcode. Following a re-call of the 5' RACE reads, TCRdb has one entry per CDR3 protein and lacks DNA. This sample contains about 300,000 distinct CDR3 sequences. This entry is derived from a study of monozygotic twins with inflammatory bowel disease. Study-level findings and limits: The existence of one strong signal or clonotype linked to IBD lacked support. Differences in immunosuppressive treatment may have been a source of added variability in patient repertoires. TCRbeta inverse Simpson diversity was decreased in IBD patients versus healthy co-twins.

Germline V gene lookup returns CDR1 SGHTA and CDR2 FQGTGA. CDR3 length equals 14 residues. The clonotype originates from a human donor with ulcerative colitis or Crohn's disease, or a healthy co-twin of an affected twin (not recorded which). Sample: blood. V usage is TRBV7-3 and J usage is TRBJ2-3; the D call of TRBD1 rests on TCRdb alone, since no DNA is present to check it. The CDR3: CASSLKVGGDTQYF.